This TCR beta chain stems from a study of low-dose radiotherapy and immunotherapy resistance in tumors. Study details: Both drugs were delivered intravenously to patients (nivolumab 240 mg every two weeks and ipilimumab 1 mg/kg every six weeks).

There are a few counts of this clonotype. Covering alpha and beta chains, TRAV- and TRBV-specific primers were used for the first-strand cDNA. The PCR that amplified TCRs ran for 20 cycles, relying on a constant-region primer and a V-primer adapter. TCRdb re-derived calls from the reads in MiXCR, one entry per CDR3 protein. The data show just over 90,000 distinct CDR3 sequences, 20% to 25% seen once. Documented time point: after trial treatment. Treatment noted: LDRT plus nivolumab, ipilimumab, low-dose cyclophosphamide and aspirin (RACIN trial). This receptor was identified in a female donor with ovarian cancer. The source material was PBMCs, sampled after low-dose radiotherapy plus immunotherapy.

The CDR3 sequence: CASSPPTQVISTYEQYF. The CDR3 nucleotides are TGTGCCAGCAGCCCACCCACCCAAGTCATATCTACCTACGAGCAGTACTTC. The J gene is TRBJ2-7, the V gene TRBV11-2; no firm D call. This CDR3 has 17 residues. V was pared by 5 bases and J by 2 bases, with 22 bases between. Per the germline V gene, CDR1 is SGHAT and CDR2 is FQNNGV.